This T cell receptor beta chain was recovered during a study of identical twins. Deletions cut 0 bases from V and 3 bases from J, with 9 bases between. Looked up from germline, CDR1 is KGHSH and CDR2 is LQKENI. The CDR3 loop spans 15 amino acids. Study-wide results and caveats: Out-of-frame alpha sequences common to twins exhibited an excess of low generation probability.

TCRdb reprocessed the 5' RACE reads with MiXCR, giving one entry per CDR3 protein. In the table there are about 240,000 distinct CDR3 sequences, roughly a tenth of which are singletons. Worth noting for this clonotype: Its antigen is unidentified.

The clonotype originates from a middle-aged man in good health. What was sequenced was memory T cells sorted from blood. The V gene is TRBV18, the J gene TRBJ2-1, with D possibly matching TRBD2 (7 bases). The CDR3 is CASSPPGGLYNEQFF. The CDR3 bases are TGTGCCAGCTCACCACCGGGGGGGCTCTACAATGAGCAGTTCTTC.